This entry lists 16 T cell receptor beta chains sequenced from one sample in a study of spatial heterogeneity in lung cancer. The time point here: sample taken at primary tumor resection. TCRdb re-derived calls from the 5' RACE reads in MiXCR, one entry per CDR3 protein. The profile shows 23,000 or so distinct CDR3 sequences, about 4.4% of them singletons. The starting material was PBMCs, obtained at surgery. Receptor source: a male donor with early-stage non-small cell lung cancer.

This clonotype was observed at least ten times. Germline is not matched at one junction end, which may reflect a read error. The chain joins TRBV11-2 to TRBJ2-7; TRBD2 might be the D (7 bases). This CDR3 has 13 amino acids. Germline loops: CDR1 SGHAT, CDR2 FQNNGV. The CDR3 sequence is CASSLDQLGGRFF. As DNA, the CDR3 is TGTGCCAGCAGCTTAGATCAACTGGGGGGGCGATTCTTC. The whole variable domain, filled in from reference TRBV11-2 and TRBJ2-7, reads EAGVAQSPRYKIIEKRQSVAFWCNPISGHATLYWYQQILGQGPKLLIQFQNNGVVDDSQLPKDRFSAERLKGVDSTLKIQPAKLEDSAVYLCASSLDQLGGRFFGPGTRLTVT.

In this sample, this clonotype turned up many times. The chain uses TRBV7-8 and TRBJ2-2, with D perhaps matching TRBD2 (7 bases). Trimming pared 5 bases from V and 7 bases from J, leaving 20 bases between. The V gene's germline CDR1 is SGHVS and CDR2 FQNEAQ. The CDR3 totals 16 residues. CDR3 residues: CASSQGSGTSSGELFF. The DNA for the CDR3 is TGTGCCAGCAGCCAGGGGAGCGGGACCTCTAGCGGGGAGCTGTTTTTT.

This clonotype was observed at least ten times. The rearrangement uses TRBV7-9 and TRBJ2-3; the D is unclear. The CDR3 is 12 residues long. CDR1 and CDR2 (germline): SEHNR, FQNEAQ (reference sequence). The V gene lost 5 bases and the J gene lost 9 bases, with 12 bases spanning the gap. CDR3 amino acids: CASSPFQDTQYF. The CDR3 DNA reads as TGTGCCAGCAGCCCATTTCAGGACACGCAGTATTTT.

Note on this clonotype: A read error is possible here, since a much larger clone lies one base away. The chain employs TRBV5-1 and TRBJ2-7; 9 bases are a match to TRBD1. This CDR3 contains 13 residues. Germline CDR1 is SGHRS and CDR2 is YFSETQ. CDR3 coding DNA: TGCACCAGCAGCTCCGGACAGGGGCGGGAGCAGTACTTC. Translation gives CTSSSGQGREQYF.

This clonotype was picked up many times. This chain uses TRBV20-1 with TRBJ1-5, with D uncertain. The V and J ends lost 6 bases and 5 bases respectively, with 17 bases between them. The CDR3 has 14 residues. Germline V gives CDR1 DFQATT, CDR2 SNEGSKA (reference sequence). The CDR3 region has the DNA TGCAGTGCCACTACTCTTGTCCCCTATCAGCCCCAGCATTTT. This codes for CSATTLVPYQPQHF.

Ten or more counts support this clonotype. This chain uses TRBV20-1 with TRBJ2-1; 7 bases are shared with TRBD2. The germline V gene encodes CDR1 DFQATT and CDR2 SNEGSKA (reference sequence). J lost 6 bases, V lost 6 bases, and 11 bases had no gene match. This CDR3 region has 14 residues. The CDR3 region has the DNA TGCAGTGCCTCCACGGGACTAAAGACCAATGAGCAGTTCTTC. This translates into CSASTGLKTNEQFF.

This clonotype came up many times. This chain connects TRBV7-2 to TRBJ1-2, with a weak D call TRBD1 (5 bases). Germline-derived CDR1 and CDR2 are SGHTA and FQGNSA. The CDR3 contains 13 residues. V was cut by 5 bases and J by 8 bases, with 15 bases left in between. The DNA for the CDR3 is TGTGCCAGCAGCCTCCGCAGGGTTGAGGGCTACACCTTC. Its translation is CASSLRRVEGYTF.

This clonotype showed up many times. V gene TRBV12-3 or TRBV12-4 combines with J gene TRBJ1-1; D gene ambiguous. The length of the CDR3 is 14 residues. Trimming left V 5 bases short and J 1 base short, with 11 bases between. CDR3 region: CASSTRAGNTEAFF. The CDR3 DNA reads as TGTGCCAGCAGTACCCGGGCCGGGAACACTGAAGCTTTCTTT.

This clonotype has ten or more counts. The rearrangement joins TRBV25-1 to TRBJ1-1, with a weak D call TRBD1 (5 bases). CDR1 and CDR2 from the germline V gene are MGHDK and SYGVNS. The CDR3 consists of 14 residues. Trimming took 4 bases from V and 5 from J, leaving 14 bases between them. In nucleotides, the CDR3 is TGTGCCAGCAGTGTCATGGGACTGATGACTGAAGCTTTCTTT. Amino acids: CASSVMGLMTEAFF.

This clonotype has ten or more counts. The CDR3 loop reads CASSPGTGGEEKLFF. The CDR3 nucleotides read TGTGCCAGCAGCCCCGGGACAGGGGGAGAGGAAAAACTGTTTTTT. The rearrangement links TRBV7-8 to TRBJ1-4; 11 bases line up with TRBD1. The CDR3 has 15 amino acids. V gave up 5 bases and J gave up 8 bases; unmatched junction bases: 7. From germline, CDR1 is SGHVS and CDR2 FQNEAQ.

The sample holds many counts of this clonotype. V is TRBV7-2 and J is TRBJ1-5; no firm D call. The CDR3 runs to 15 residues. The germline V gene encodes CDR1 SGHTA and CDR2 FQGNSA. V dropped 1 base and J dropped 4 bases, with 11 bases sitting between them. The CDR3 reads CASSLDAVRNQPQHF. The CDR3 nucleotides are TGTGCCAGCAGCTTAGACGCGGTCCGAAATCAGCCCCAGCATTTT.

Many counts were recorded for this clonotype. This chain uses TRBV30 with TRBJ2-5; TRBD1 matches at 7 bases. Trimming at V came to 2 bases and at J to 5 bases, leaving 2 bases not matched to a gene. CDR3 size: 12 residues. Germline CDR1 reads GTSNPN; CDR2 reads SVGIG (reference sequence). The CDR3 coding sequence is TGTGCCTGGAGTAGCAGGGGGGAGACCCAGTACTTC. Protein: CAWSSRGETQYF.

This clonotype showed up many times. This chain uses TRBV29-1 with TRBJ1-2; D remains unclear. The CDR3 runs 11 residues. V gave up 2 bases and J gave up 1 base, with 2 bases separating them. Per the germline V gene, CDR1 is SQVTM and CDR2 is ANQGSEA. The CDR3 protein is CSVELNYGYTF. The DNA for the CDR3 is TGCAGCGTTGAACTTAACTATGGCTACACCTTC.

This clonotype was found many times. This chain links TRBV28 with TRBJ2-2, with TRBD2 as a possible D gene (7 bases). Germline V gives CDR1 MDHEN, CDR2 SYDVKM. With 6 bases removed from V and 4 bases from J, the gap between germline ends came to 21 bases. CDR3 length equals 17 residues. The CDR3 DNA follows: TGTGCCAGCAGCCAATCCCGGGGGGCCACCGGCACCGGGGAGCTGTTTTTT. Its translation is CASSQSRGATGTGELFF.

This clonotype was counted at least ten times. This sequence joins TRBV6-5 and TRBJ1-3; D call uncertain. This CDR3 is built from 15 residues. CDR1 MNHEY and CDR2 SVGAGI come from the germline V gene. Between the trimmed V and J ends, which lost 5 bases and 0 bases, there was a span of 11 bases. CDR3 coding DNA: TGTGCCAGCAGTCCCACGGCCAGCTCTGGAAACACCATATATTTT. This gives the protein CASSPTASSGNTIYF.

This clonotype showed up many times. The rearrangement joins TRBV6-5 to TRBJ1-5; D not resolved. Looked up from germline, CDR1 is MNHEY and CDR2 is SVGAGI. The CDR3 extends over 13 amino acids. The V end lost 2 bases, the J end lost 5 bases, and 7 bases lay between the germline ends. The CDR3 DNA reads as TGTGCCAGCAGTTACAACGGGGATCAGCCCCAGCATTTT. Protein sequence: CASSYNGDQPQHF.